Listed below are T cell receptor beta chains from one sample, sequenced in a study of T cell changes during pregnancy in multiple sclerosis. TCRdb's copy holds only in-frame clones and misses some; the assay was immunoSEQ multiplex PCR. The data contain roughly 93,000 clones, less than 95% of them seen just once; the ten biggest clones take up 1.5% to 2%. The sample here was peripheral blood, taken in the first trimester of pregnancy. These receptor sequences come from a female donor in good health, enrolled as a control in a pregnancy study. Both conserved end residues are part of each CDR3. The D gene is left open where the match is weak. Clone sizes are given selectively: once, few, many, or a class where the clone is expanded.

length	size	V	J	D	CDR3	DNA
17	-	TRBV5-1	TRBJ2-1	TRBD2	CASSLRTSGGAVDEQFF	TGCGCCAGCAGCCTTCGGACTAGCGGGGGGGCCGTTGATGAGCAGTTCTTC
13	-	TRBV27	TRBJ1-1	TRBD1	CASRQGLGSEAFF	TGTGCCAGTAGACAGGGGCTAGGAAGTGAAGCTTTCTTT
16	-	TRBV7-9	TRBJ1-2	-	CASSLGGADSGWGYTF	TGTGCCAGCAGCCTGGGGGGGGCTGACTCGGGATGGGGCTACACCTTC
16	-	TRBV28	TRBJ1-6	-	CASSLLSGIYNSPLHF	TGTGCCAGCAGTTTATTGTCAGGGATCTATAATTCACCCCTCCACTTT
17	-	TRBV27	TRBJ2-1	TRBD1	CASSPPPTGGVRDEQFF	TGTGCCAGCAGTCCGCCACCCACAGGGGGTGTGCGCGATGAGCAGTTCTTC
16	-	TRBV7-8	TRBJ1-2	-	CASSESRTALSYGYTF	TGTGCCAGCAGCGAGAGCCGGACAGCTCTAAGCTATGGCTACACCTTC
13	-	TRBV4-2	TRBJ2-3	-	CASSQDYTDTQYF	TGTGCCAGCAGCCAGGACTACACAGATACGCAGTATTTT
15	-	TRBV7-3	TRBJ2-2	TRBD1	CASSDAGTGFGELFF	TGTGCCAGCAGCGACGCCGGGACAGGGTTCGGGGAGCTGTTTTTT
15	once	TRBV9	TRBJ1-6	TRBD1	CASSVSGTENSPLHF	TGTGCCAGCAGCGTTTCCGGGACAGAGAATTCACCCCTCCACTTT
13	-	TRBV6-1	TRBJ1-1	-	CASSRAREEEAFF	TGTGCCAGCAGTAGAGCTAGGGAGGAGGAAGCTTTCTTT
15	-	TRBV18	TRBJ1-6	-	CASSPSRTEGSPLHF	TGTGCCAGCTCACCATCCCGGACAGAGGGCTCACCCCTCCACTTT
15	-	TRBV5-4	TRBJ1-6	TRBD1	CASSLSGTGYSPLHF	TGTGCCAGCAGCTTGTCCGGGACAGGCTATTCACCCCTCCACTTT
14	-	TRBV4-3	TRBJ2-7	-	CASSQEGGTYEQYF	TGCGCCAGCAGCCAAGAAGGGGGAACCTACGAGCAGTACTTC
15	once	TRBV11-3	TRBJ2-2	-	CASSRSRGESGELFF	TGTGCCAGCAGCAGATCCAGGGGCGAGTCCGGGGAGCTGTTTTTT